The rows below give T cell receptor beta chains drawn from one sample of a study of T cell changes during pregnancy in multiple sclerosis. The table came from immunoSEQ multiplex PCR; TCRdb's copy has only in-frame clones and leaves some out. The table has roughly 88,000 clones, about 92% seen once. This specimen was peripheral blood, taken in the first trimester of pregnancy. These TCRs come from a female donor with multiple sclerosis, enrolled in a pregnancy study. CDR3s include the opening cysteine and the closing phenylalanine or tryptophan.

length,J,V,CDR3
14,TRBJ1-1,TRBV2,CASSEGALNTEAFF
18,TRBJ1-4,TRBV4-3,CASSQDLFGQGVNEKLFF
17,TRBJ2-7,TRBV18,CASSPQRTSGRPREQYF
15,TRBJ2-1,TRBV9,CASSVEAGGRDEQFF
15,TRBJ2-5,TRBV30,CAWSEEQGAAETQYF
14,TRBJ1-1,TRBV5-4,CASSLLGLNTEAFF
15,TRBJ2-7,TRBV11-2,CASSEGQGPVYEQYF
14,TRBJ1-2,TRBV9,CASSVIGELNGYTF
13,TRBJ1-1,TRBV6-4,CASSLTGTTEAFF
14,TRBJ2-3,TRBV30,CAWSENGDTDTQYF
14,TRBJ1-1,TRBV7-9,CASSPRTPDTEAFF
15,TRBJ2-3,TRBV9,CASTSFGGRGDTQYF
15,TRBJ2-5,TRBV7-2,CASSRGQGMGETQYF
11,TRBJ1-1,TRBV20-1,CSALRGRRAFF
17,TRBJ2-7,TRBV27,CASSSEGSTSGTYEQYF
14,TRBJ2-7,TRBV7-8,CASSLGHRDYEQYF
14,TRBJ1-2,TRBV28,CASSSRAGPMGYTF
14,TRBJ2-2,TRBV7-6,CASSKRPGTGELFF
13,TRBJ2-1,TRBV29-1,CSAYRGSYNEQFF
15,TRBJ2-2,TRBV5-8,CASSPGTANTGELFF
13,TRBJ2-7,TRBV5-1,CASSLSQGVEQYF
15,TRBJ1-5,TRBV30,CAWSPPVNSNQPQHF
14,TRBJ1-2,TRBV30,CAWSVRGGYYGYTF
11,TRBJ1-1,TRBV27,CASSPGGEAFF
15,TRBJ1-1,TRBV7-6,CASSLGSSGNTEAFF
15,TRBJ2-7,TRBV7-8,CASSSDRHSSYEQYF
15,TRBJ2-2,TRBV7-8,CASSLDRVSPGELFF
13,TRBJ2-7,TRBV27,CASSLRGSYEQYF